This TCR beta chain was profiled in a study of PD-1 blockade in mismatch repair-deficient tumors. As for the study in general: Patients had 12 mismatch repair-deficient cancer types and were previously treated and progressing.

The germline gives CDR1 SGHRS, CDR2 YFSETQ. Germline trimming cut 0 bases from V and 4 bases from J; bases unmatched to any gene: 5. The CDR3 is made up of 15 amino acids. TCRdb's table, derived via immunoSEQ multiplex PCR, lists solely in-frame clones and lacks some. The table has roughly 38,000 clones, approximately 88% seen once; the top ten hold about 1%. The material was PBMCs, obtained approximately 41 weeks after starting pembrolizumab. The TCR sequence derives from an adult with mismatch repair-deficient cancer. This chain links TRBV5-1 with TRBJ2-5; 8 positions match TRBD2. The CDR3 nucleotides read TGCGCCAGCAGCTTGGGCGGGGGGCGAGGAGAGACCCAGTACTTC. Protein product: CASSLGGGRGETQYF.